Listed below are T cell receptor beta chains from one sample, sequenced in a study of blood T cell repertoires in COVID-19. Profiled with immunoSEQ multiplex PCR; TCRdb holds only in-frame clones, not every one. The sample holds around 180,000 clones, more than 65% seen once. The source material was peripheral blood. The receptors shown here come from an elderly woman with active or convalescent COVID-19. Both conserved end residues are part of each CDR3. The order of the fields is clone size, D gene, J gene, V gene, CDR3 DNA, CDR3 protein. A D gene is named only where the DNA matches it firmly. Size tells how often a clone was seen (once, few, many) or the class of an expanded clone, and some rows leave it out.

.	.	TRBJ1-1	TRBV5-1	TGCGCCAGCAGTAGTAGAAAGTTCACTGAAGCTTTCTTT	CASSSRKFTEAFF
.	.	TRBJ2-1	TRBV11-3	TGTGCCAGCAGCTTAATAGAGGGAAATGAGCAGTTCTTC	CASSLIEGNEQFF
.	.	TRBJ2-7	TRBV15	TGTGCCACCAGCAGGGGCGGGGAATACTACGAGCAGTACTTC	CATSRGGEYYEQYF
many	TRBD1	TRBJ1-4	TRBV5-1	TGCGCCAGCAGCCCGGGACAGGGCAGCGAAAAACTGTTTTTT	CASSPGQGSEKLFF
.	.	TRBJ2-2	TRBV5-5	TGTGCCAGCAGCTTGCAGGCTGCCGCCGGGGAGCTGTTTTTT	CASSLQAAAGELFF
.	.	TRBJ1-5	TRBV28	TGTGCCAGCACCCCGACCCCGGGGAGGAATCAGCCCCAGCATTTT	CASTPTPGRNQPQHF
.	.	TRBJ2-3	TRBV18	TGTGCCAGCTCACCACCCCTGGTCGGAGGGGGCAATTGGGATACGCAGTATTTT	CASSPPLVGGGNWDTQYF
.	TRBD2	TRBJ2-7	TRBV6-5	TGTGCCAGCAGTTACACCACTAGCGGGAGGACGTACGAGCAGTACTTC	CASSYTTSGRTYEQYF
.	.	TRBJ2-7	TRBV27	TGTGCCAGCAGTCTGCGACAGTCTTTGTACGAGCAGTACTTC	CASSLRQSLYEQYF
.	TRBD1	TRBJ2-5	TRBV2	TGTGCCAGCAGTGAAAGGACAGGCCAAGAGACCCAGTACTTC	CASSERTGQETQYF
once	.	TRBJ2-1	TRBV19	TGTGCCAGTAGTAACTTCCCCCGGGAGCAGTTCTTC	CASSNFPREQFF
.	.	TRBJ1-2	TRBV2	TGTGCCAGCACAAAGGGGACTTTGGACTATGGCTACACCTTC	CASTKGTLDYGYTF
.	TRBD1	TRBJ1-1	TRBV6-5	TGTGCCAGCAGTTACTTAAGGACAGGTCTCACTGAAGCTTTCTTT	CASSYLRTGLTEAFF
.	TRBD2	TRBJ2-7	TRBV7-2	TGTGCCAGCAGCTTCGGACTAGCGGACGAGCAGTACTTC	CASSFGLADEQYF
.	.	TRBJ2-7	TRBV2	TGTGCCAGCAGCGCCGCGATTTACGGCGAGCAGTACTTC	CASSAAIYGEQYF
.	.	TRBJ1-2	TRBV10-1	TGCGCCAGCAGTGAAACAGGGAACTATGGCTACACCTTC	CASSETGNYGYTF
.	.	TRBJ1-2	TRBV6-1	TGTGCCAGCAGTGAAACGTCTCAGGCCTATGGCTACACCTTC	CASSETSQAYGYTF
once	TRBD1	TRBJ2-2	TRBV24-1	TGTGCCACCAGTGATCCTGGGACAGGGGGCCCGACCGGGGAGCTGTTTTTT	CATSDPGTGGPTGELFF
.	.	TRBJ2-2	TRBV12-2	TGTGCAAGTCGGATAGGGGGTGGGGCTAGCGGGAGCGGGGACACCGGGGAGCTGTTTTTT	CASRIGGGASGSGDTGELFF
.	.	TRBJ1-1	TRBV19	TGTGCCAGTAGCCTTCAGGGCGGCACTGAAGCTTTCTTT	CASSLQGGTEAFF